This T cell receptor (beta chain) was captured in a study of CD8 T cells in Susac syndrome. The CDR3 contains 16 residues. Per the germline V gene, CDR1 is SGHDN and CDR2 is FVKESK. The V gene lost 1 base and the J gene lost 3 bases, with 12 bases spanning the gap. Random hexamers were used to reverse transcribe the RNA input (about 0.45 to 1 ug). Amplification of TCR beta CDR3 across 54 Vbeta and 13 Jbeta was performed with immunoSEQ multiplex PCR. One entry per CDR3 protein, called by TCRdb with MiXCR from the immunoSEQ multiplex PCR reads. The sample has a few hundred thousand distinct CDR3 sequences, about 95% seen once; the top ten hold 0.095%.

This receptor was taken from a human donor with multiple sclerosis. The sequenced material came from CD4+ T cells from PBMCs. The V call is TRBV14, the J call TRBJ2-2; D is possibly TRBD2 (7 bases). CDR3 bases: TGTGCCAGCAGCCAAGCGCGGGGGCTTGACACCGGGGAGCTGTTTTTT. Its protein product is CASSQARGLDTGELFF.